Presented here are 19 T cell receptor beta chains from one specimen sequenced in a study of CD8 T cells in Susac syndrome. With random hexamers, reverse transcription was performed on about 0.45 to 1 ug of RNA. TCRdb re-called the immunoSEQ multiplex PCR reads through MiXCR, storing one row per CDR3 protein. Of 150,000 to 190,000 distinct CDR3 sequences in the sample, 90% to 95% were seen once. Sequenced sample: CD8+ T cells from PBMCs. These receptor sequences come from a human donor with multiple sclerosis.

The chain joins TRBV27 to TRBJ2-3, with 8 positions matching TRBD2. The CDR3 consists of 18 residues. The junction had 15 bases not matched to a gene; V was cut back by 5 bases and J by 2 bases. From germline, CDR1 is MNHEY and CDR2 SMNVEV (reference sequence). CDR3 sequence reads: CASSPSLGLEDFTDTQYF. The CDR3 DNA reads as TGTGCCAGCAGTCCCTCCCTGGGACTAGAGGATTTCACAGATACGCAGTATTTT.

The rearrangement joins TRBV20-1 to TRBJ2-1; 12 bases agree with TRBD2. The CDR3 is made up of 15 amino acids. Germline V gives CDR1 DFQATT, CDR2 SNEGSKA (reference sequence). V dropped 2 bases and J dropped 10; count of bases not matched to a gene: 9. In DNA form, the CDR3 reads TGCAGTGCTAGACGGCTAGCGGGGGGGCCGGGCGAGCAGTTCTTC. It specifies CSARRLAGGPGEQFF.

The rearrangement joins TRBV21-1 to TRBJ2-6. TRBV21-1 is assigned pseudogene status. CDR3 length: 19 amino acids. The CDR3 sequence is CASSKEVRTPRSGANVLTF. In DNA, the CDR3 is TGTGCCAGCAGCAAAGAGGTGCGGACGCCGCGCTCTGGGGCCAACGTCCTGACTTTC.

The J gene is TRBJ2-3, the V gene TRBV9; D unresolved. The V end was cut by 0 bases, the J end by 10 bases, with 12 bases between. The germline V gene encodes CDR1 SGDLS and CDR2 YYNGEE. This CDR3 is 13 amino acids long. CDR3 nucleotides: TGTGCCAGCAGCGTAGTCGCGAGCCGGGCGCAGTATTTT. Translated: CASSVVASRAQYF.

The chain links TRBV5-1 to TRBJ2-7; 10 nucleotides align to TRBD1. Germline CDR1 is SGHRS and CDR2 is YFSETQ. This CDR3 is 15 amino acids long. The ends lost 5 bases at V and 0 bases at J; junction bases unmatched: 5. The CDR3 coding sequence is TGCGCCAGCAGATTTCGACAGGGGGCCTCCTACGAGCAGTACTTC. Protein product: CASRFRQGASYEQYF.

The genes are TRBV12-3 or TRBV12-4 and TRBJ1-1, with D possibly matching TRBD1 (6 bases). The CDR3 is made up of 11 amino acids. Trimming removed 8 bases at V and 7 bases at J, with 11 bases between. The CDR3 region has the DNA TGTGCCAGCTCCGGGACATTTGAAGCTTTCTTT. Its translation is CASSGTFEAFF.

J is TRBJ2-7 and V is TRBV29-1; TRBD1 matches 8 bases. The CDR3 sequence is 16 residues long. V shed 0 bases, J shed 3 bases, and the junction held 10 bases outside the gene matches. Germline V lookup: CDR1 SQVTM, CDR2 ANQGSEA. The CDR3 protein is CSVEDLGTGVGYEQYF. Here the CDR3 DNA reads TGCAGCGTTGAAGATCTCGGGACAGGCGTGGGCTACGAGCAGTACTTC.

The rearrangement uses TRBV6-2 or TRBV6-3 and TRBJ2-3, with D unresolved. V lost 6 bases to trimming and J lost 6 bases, with 10 bases between them. From germline, CDR1 is MNHEY and CDR2 SVGEGT. The CDR3 is made up of 12 amino acids. The CDR3 sequence: CASSSLVDTQYF. The CDR3 region has the DNA TGTGCCAGCAGCTCGTTGGTGGATACGCAGTATTTT.

V usage is TRBV7-9 and J usage is TRBJ2-3; unclear D gene. Germline assignment: CDR1 SEHNR and CDR2 FQNEAQ (reference sequence). Trimming stripped 2 bases from V and 3 bases from J, with 9 bases between. The CDR3 has 14 residues. The CDR3 nucleotides read TGTGCCAGCAGCTTAAAGCTAGGAACAGATACGCAGTATTTT. Residues: CASSLKLGTDTQYF. The full variable domain, rest sourced from reference TRBV7-9 and TRBJ2-3, is DTGVSQNPRHKITKRGQNVTFRCDPISEHNRLYWYRQTLGQGPEFLTYFQNEAQLEKSRLLSDRFSAERPKGSFSTLEIQRTEQGDSAMYLCASSLKLGTDTQYFGPGTRLTVL.

As DNA, the CDR3 is TGTGCCAGCAGTTTATCAGGGACAGGGGGTCTCTACGAGCAGTACTTC. Translation gives CASSLSGTGGLYEQYF. The J gene is TRBJ2-7, the V gene TRBV27; 11 bases line up with TRBD1. Germline CDR1 reads MNHEY; CDR2 reads SMNVEV (reference sequence). J lost 3 bases, V lost 0 bases, and 4 bases had no gene match. The CDR3 spans 16 residues.

This clonotype appeared a single time. In nucleotides, the CDR3 is TGTGCCAGCGGGCCCCAATCTGGGGCCAACGTCCTGACTTTC. Protein sequence: CASGPQSGANVLTF. The chain combines TRBV6-5 with TRBJ2-6; D is unresolved. Trimming took off 8 bases at V and 1 base at J, with 9 bases between the two ends. This CDR3 is built from 14 residues. The germline gives CDR1 MNHEY, CDR2 SVGAGI.

The chain links TRBV6-5 to TRBJ1-5; unclear D gene. Germline CDR1 and CDR2: MNHEY and SVGAGI. The CDR3 loop spans 14 amino acids. Trimming pared 5 bases from V and 6 bases from J, leaving 14 bases between. This chain's CDR3 is CASSTDGFGQPQHF. The CDR3, as DNA: TGTGCCAGCAGTACCGATGGGTTCGGTCAGCCCCAGCATTTT.

Only one count was recorded for this clonotype. The CDR3: CASSVGARGLTYEQYF. In nucleotides, the CDR3 is TGTGCCAGCAGCGTAGGGGCCAGGGGGCTTACCTACGAGCAGTACTTC. The chain uses TRBV9 and TRBJ2-7; TRBD1 aligns across 8 bases. The junction had 7 bases not matched to a gene; V was cut back by 0 bases and J by 2 bases. Germline loops: CDR1 SGDLS, CDR2 YYNGEE. CDR3 length equals 16 residues.

This chain uses TRBV5-1 with TRBJ2-3; TRBD1 matches 7 bases. V gave up 4 bases and J gave up 2 bases; unmatched junction bases: 7. Per germline, CDR1 SGHRS and CDR2 YFSETQ. The CDR3 is 15 residues long. CDR3 coding DNA: TGCGCCAGCAGCGAGGAAACAGGGGACACAGATACGCAGTATTTT. It is translated as CASSEETGDTDTQYF. Looking up the rest from reference TRBV5-1 and TRBJ2-3 gives the full variable domain: KAGVTQTPRYLIKTRGQQVTLSCSPISGHRSVSWYQQTPGQGLQFLFEYFSETQRNKGNFPGRFSGRQFSNSRSEMNVSTLELGDSALYLCASSEETGDTDTQYFGPGTRLTVL.

The chain carries TRBV27 and TRBJ1-1; no reliable D call. This CDR3 spans 14 amino acids. CDR1 is MNHEY, CDR2 SMNVEV, per germline (reference sequence). Trimming shortened V by 0 bases and J by 0 bases, and 5 bases separated the two germline ends. The chain's CDR3 is CASSLSILNTEAFF. CDR3 in DNA: TGTGCCAGCAGTTTATCTATATTGAACACTGAAGCTTTCTTT.

This rearrangement joins TRBV7-6 to TRBJ2-1; 8 nucleotides match TRBD1. V gave up 1 base and J gave up 4 bases; unmatched junction bases: 9. Per the germline V gene, CDR1 is SGHVS and CDR2 is FNYEAQ. The CDR3 consists of 17 residues. The CDR3 DNA is TGTGCCAGCAGCTTAGGTGCTGGGGACAGGCTATACAATGAGCAGTTCTTC. Encoded protein: CASSLGAGDRLYNEQFF.

This chain links TRBV9 with TRBJ2-7, with D possibly being TRBD1 or TRBD2 (6 bases each). V was pared by 3 bases and J by 9 bases, with 19 bases between. The CDR3 sequence is 14 residues long. The germline gives CDR1 SGDLS, CDR2 YYNGEE. DNA of the CDR3: TGTGCCAGCAGCGGTGAACCGGGGGCGATGGGGCAGTACTTC. Amino acids: CASSGEPGAMGQYF. Full variable domain (outside the CDR3, taken from reference TRBV9 and TRBJ2-7): DSGVTQTPKHLITATGQRVTLRCSPRSGDLSVYWYQQSLDQGLQFLIQYYNGEERAKGNILERFSAQQFPDLHSELNLSSLELGDSALYFCASSGEPGAMGQYFGPGTRLTVT.

The chain has TRBV20-1 and TRBJ1-5, with D tentatively TRBD1 (6 bases). The CDR3 runs to 15 residues. Per germline, CDR1 DFQATT and CDR2 SNEGSKA (reference sequence). V lost 5 bases and J 0 bases, leaving 14 bases between the germline ends. In DNA, the CDR3 is TGCAGTGCTGCAAACAGGGACTATAGCAATCAGCCCCAGCATTTT. Translation: CSAANRDYSNQPQHF.

This rearrangement joins TRBV2 to TRBJ2-2; 8 bases are a match to TRBD1. The CDR3 totals 17 residues. With V trimmed by 8 bases and J by 7 bases, 18 bases remained unmatched. Germline V gene lookup returns CDR1 SNHLY and CDR2 FYNNEI. The CDR3 DNA sequence: TGTGCCAGCCGAGACCGGCCGGGACAGGCGTCGGGCGGGGAGCTGTTTTTT. Its translation is CASRDRPGQASGGELFF.